The 30 T cell receptor beta chains reported below all come from one sample, sequenced in a study of metastatic and nonmetastatic thyroid tumors. With MiXCR, TCRdb reprocessed the PCR reads. The sample contains around 20,000 clones, roughly 11% of which appear only once. Ahead of thyroid surgery, no patient had received treatment of any kind. The sample taken for sequencing was blood. All receptors derive from a female donor with papillary thyroid cancer or a benign thyroid nodule (not recorded which). Some clones in this sample may be carry-over from other donors' samples.

The sample holds many counts of this clone. The chain combines TRBV19 with TRBJ2-4; D ambiguous. The CDR3 is made up of 11 amino acids. Trimming cost V 3 bases and J 7 bases, with 4 bases left between them. Per the germline V gene, CDR1 is LNHDA and CDR2 is SQIVND (reference sequence). The CDR3 DNA reads as TGTGCCAGTAGTATCCGGAACATTCAGTACTTC. Residues: CASSIRNIQYF. Drawing the rest from reference TRBV19 and TRBJ2-4, the complete variable domain is DGGITQSPKYLFRKEGQNVTLSCEQNLNHDAMYWYRQDPGQGLRLIYYSQIVNDFQKGDIAEGYSVSREKKESFPLTVTSAQKNPTAFYLCASSIRNIQYFGAGTRLSVL.

This clone was counted ten times or more. The chain joins TRBV4-2 to TRBJ1-2; 10 nucleotides agree with TRBD1. The CDR3 totals 17 residues. In germline, CDR1 is LGHNA, CDR2 YNFKEQ. After removal of 5 bases from V and 3 bases from J, the junction contained 12 bases not matched to a gene. The CDR3 DNA follows: TGTGCCAGCAGCATACTGATCCGGGACAGGGGAGACTATGGCTACACCTTC. Encoded protein: CASSILIRDRGDYGYTF.

This clone showed up just a few times. The chain uses TRBV25-1 and TRBJ2-1, with D perhaps TRBD1 or TRBD2 (5 bases each). The germline gives CDR1 MGHDK, CDR2 SYGVNS. CDR3 length equals 11 residues. Trimming stripped 7 bases from V and 8 bases from J, with 9 bases between. The CDR3 DNA follows: TGTGCCAGCATCCAGGGAGATGAGCAGTTCTTC. Translated, it gives CASIQGDEQFF.

This clone was seen a handful of times. A read error may explain this, as a much larger clone is one base away. The CDR3: CSVRGLFLYEQYF. CDR3 nucleotide sequence: TGCAGCGTTAGGGGGCTATTTCTCTACGAGCAGTACTTC. This chain links TRBV29-1 with TRBJ2-7; 7 bases map to TRBD1. V dropped 5 bases and J dropped 3; count of bases not matched to a gene: 7. CDR1 SQVTM and CDR2 ANQGSEA come from the germline V gene. CDR3 length: 13 residues.

Many counts were recorded for this clone. The rearrangement joins TRBV10-3 to TRBJ2-3; TRBD1 matches at 8 bases. The germline CDR1 and CDR2 sequences are ENHRY and SYGVKD. The CDR3 length is 12 residues. V lost 9 bases to trimming and J lost 6 bases; unmatched junction nucleotides: 5. In DNA form, the CDR3 reads TGTGCCATAGGACAGGGCGAGGATACGCAGTATTTT. Translated: CAIGQGEDTQYF.

The CDR3 is CASIQGVLQPQHF. The DNA for the CDR3 is TGTGCCAGTATCCAGGGGGTTTTGCAGCCCCAGCATTTT. This rearrangement joins TRBV6-1 to TRBJ1-5, with 7 bases matching TRBD1. The CDR3 is made up of 13 amino acids. V was clipped by 9 bases and J by 7 bases; unmatched bases: 9. CDR1 is MNHNS, CDR2 SASEGT, per germline.

The sample holds many counts of this clone. The chain links TRBV28 to TRBJ1-5; unclear D gene. The CDR3 runs 16 residues. Trimming removed 6 bases from V and 2 bases from J, with 17 bases in between. Germline V gene sequence: CDR1 MDHEN, CDR2 SYDVKM. The CDR3 DNA reads as TGTGCCAGCAGCCGGGCCCGAGGGCTAGGCAATCAGCCCCAGCATTTT. Translation: CASSRARGLGNQPQHF.

Many counts were recorded for this clone. The chain employs TRBV2 and TRBJ1-2, with unresolved D. Germline CDR1 is SNHLY and CDR2 is FYNNEI. Trimming removed 6 bases at V and 8 bases at J, with 13 bases between. This CDR3 spans 12 amino acids. DNA for the CDR3: TGTGCCAGCAGCTTTGTCGGGGTGGGCTACACCTTC. Translation: CASSFVGVGYTF.

This clone was counted ten times or more. The chain combines TRBV20-1 with TRBJ1-1; 7 positions match TRBD1. Germline V gives CDR1 DFQATT, CDR2 SNEGSKA (reference sequence). Trimming took 8 bases from V and 2 from J; bases not matched to a gene: 8. CDR3 size: 13 residues. CDR3 nucleotides: TGCAGTCCGATCAGGGGGGGTAACACTGAAGCTTTCTTT. Amino acid sequence: CSPIRGGNTEAFF.

This clone was found many times. The V gene is TRBV4-3, the J gene TRBJ2-2, with 10 bases fitting TRBD2. CDR1 is LGHNA, CDR2 YSLEER, per germline. Trimming at V came to 1 base and at J to 4 bases, leaving 6 bases not matched to a gene. The CDR3 contains 17 residues. The CDR3 nucleotides are TGCGCCAGCAGCCAAGCAGCGGGAGGGCCGGGCACCGGGGAGCTGTTTTTT. Its translation: CASSQAAGGPGTGELFF.

This clone was detected a few times. Mismatch with germline at one junction end may stem from a read error. The chain recombines TRBV19 with TRBJ2-1; the match to TRBD2 covers 12 bases. From germline, CDR1 is LNHDA and CDR2 SQIVND (reference sequence). The CDR3 totals 15 residues. The CDR3 sequence is CVSSTTSGGHNEQFF. The DNA for the CDR3 is TGTGTCAGTAGTACAACTAGCGGGGGGCACAATGAACAGTTCTTC. The full variable domain, completed using reference TRBV19 and TRBJ2-1, is DGGITQSPKYLFRKEGQNVTLSCEQNLNHDAMYWYRQDPGQGLRLIYYSQIVNDFQKGDIAEGYSVSREKKESFPLTVTSAQKNPTAFYLCVSSTTSGGHNEQFFGPGTRLTVL.

The table lists this clone with many counts. This chain joins TRBV24-1 and TRBJ2-2; 10 bases are a match to TRBD1. Germline V gives CDR1 KGHDR, CDR2 SFDVKD. The CDR3 is 16 amino acids. V was pared by 12 bases and J by 5 bases, with 14 bases of the junction left unmatched. The DNA of the CDR3 is TGTGCCGCCGAAACCTGGGGGACAGGGGAGACCGGGGAGCTGTTTTTT. Protein sequence: CAAETWGTGETGELFF.

In this sample, this clone turned up a few times. The chain couples TRBV6-5 to TRBJ2-2, with D hard to call. The CDR3 contains 13 residues. The germline V and J ends were trimmed by 2 bases and 1 base, with 2 bases remaining between them. Looked up from germline, CDR1 is MNHEY and CDR2 is SVGAGI. The DNA of the CDR3 is TGTGCCAGCAGTTACGTGAACACCGGGGAGCTGTTTTTT. Its protein product is CASSYVNTGELFF.

The chain uses TRBV20-1 and TRBJ2-7; TRBD1 matches at 8 bases. The CDR3 has 13 amino acids. CDR1 is DFQATT and CDR2 is SNEGSKA in the germline V gene (reference sequence). The J segment lost 10 bases and the V segment lost 0 bases, leaving 8 bases of the junction unmatched. The chain's CDR3 is CSARDPGGFEQYF. CDR3 DNA: TGCAGTGCTAGAGATCCAGGGGGCTTCGAACAGTACTTC.

In regard to this clone: One junction end disagrees with the germline gene, perhaps due to a read error. This sequence joins TRBV5-7 and TRBJ1-1, with D maybe TRBD1 (6 bases). TRBV5-7 is noted as an ORF with a role that remains uncertain. This CDR3 contains 14 residues. CDR3 residues: CASSQGGGRTEALF. The CDR3, as DNA: TGTGCCAGCAGTCAAGGGGGGGGCCGAACTGAAGCTCTCTTT.

This clone was seen a handful of times. The chain couples TRBV5-6 to TRBJ1-1; D is undetermined. V gave up 0 bases and J gave up 3 bases, with 15 bases separating them. The CDR3 length is 16 residues. The germline V gene encodes CDR1 SGHDT and CDR2 YYEEEE. CDR3 coding DNA: TGTGCCAGCAGCTTGGTAGTGGCGGGGATGGACACTGAAGCTTTCTTT. Amino acids: CASSLVVAGMDTEAFF.

This clone was counted a single time. The rearrangement joins TRBV7-3 to TRBJ2-5; D call uncertain. V was shortened by 5 bases and J by 5 bases, with 18 bases between the two germline ends. There are 15 residues in the CDR3. The germline V gene encodes CDR1 SGHTA and CDR2 FQGTGA. The CDR3 nucleotides are TGTGCCAGCAGCCCGAATGGAGACCTGGGGGAGACCCAGTACTTC. It yields the protein CASSPNGDLGETQYF.

This clone was observed at least ten times. The CDR3 bases are TGCAGCGTTGATGGGCAGGGGGGGTACGAGCAGTACTTC. Translating gives CSVDGQGGYEQYF. The chain carries TRBV29-1 and TRBJ2-7, with D possibly being TRBD1 or TRBD2 (7 bases each). The CDR3 loop spans 13 amino acids. V lost 3 bases to trimming and J lost 4 bases, with 13 bases between them. Looked up from germline, CDR1 is SQVTM and CDR2 is ANQGSEA.

Ten or more counts support this clone. The chain carries TRBV6-6 and TRBJ2-1; maybe TRBD2 (6 bases). The ends were cut back, 2 bases at V and 4 bases at J, with 12 bases in the middle. CDR3 length: 15 residues. The germline V gene encodes CDR1 MNHNY and CDR2 SVGAGI (reference sequence). This CDR3 is CASSYGASAYNEQFF. CDR3 nucleotides: TGTGCCAGCAGTTACGGGGCTAGCGCTTACAATGAGCAGTTCTTC.

This clone was seen repeatedly, ten times or more. The chain recombines TRBV19 with TRBJ2-7; 13 positions agree with TRBD2. V lost 3 bases to trimming and J lost 4 bases; unmatched junction nucleotides: 3. Germline V lookup: CDR1 LNHDA, CDR2 SQIVND (reference sequence). This CDR3 spans 15 amino acids. The CDR3 DNA is TGTGCCAGTAGTATCTTACTAGCGGGAGGGTACGAGCAGTACTTC. Translating it yields CASSILLAGGYEQYF.

This clone was detected many times. This sequence joins TRBV15 and TRBJ2-2; 10 bases fit TRBD2. Germline lookup yields CDR1 LNHNV and CDR2 YYDKDF (reference sequence). The CDR3 has 14 residues. Trimming at V came to 2 bases and at J to 9 bases, leaving 3 bases not matched to a gene. The CDR3 DNA sequence: TGTGCCACCAGCAGATCTAGCGGGAGCCGGGAGCTGTTTTTT. It is translated as CATSRSSGSRELFF.

The table lists this clone with a few counts. J is TRBJ1-1 and V is TRBV28, with D possibly being TRBD1 (6 bases). Trimming removed 2 bases from V and 4 bases from J, with 11 bases in between. This CDR3 comprises 14 residues. Germline-derived CDR1 and CDR2 are MDHEN and SYDVKM. CDR3 nucleotides: TGTGCCAGCAGTTTAACCAGGGGAACCACTGAAGCTTTCTTT. Amino acid sequence: CASSLTRGTTEAFF.

This clone was seen at least ten times. This same CDR3 is encoded by further DNA sequences in the sample. The genes are TRBV5-6 and TRBJ2-5; D perhaps matches TRBD1 (6 bases). The CDR3 has 15 amino acids. Trimming stripped 0 bases from V and 2 bases from J, with 11 bases between. Germline CDR1 SGHDT, CDR2 YYEEEE. The DNA of the CDR3 is TGTGCCAGCAGCTTGGTGACCCAGGGGCAAGAGACCCAGTACTTC. The encoded protein is CASSLVTQGQETQYF.

This clone was recorded at least ten times. The gene calls are TRBV12-3 or TRBV12-4 and TRBJ2-3; 7 nucleotides line up with TRBD2. This CDR3 is 13 amino acids long. Trimming cost V 4 bases and J 2 bases; bases outside gene matches: 0. CDR3 bases: TGTGCCAGCAGTTGGGACTACACAGATACGCAGTATTTT. Protein: CASSWDYTDTQYF.

This clone was seen more than once but under ten times. A much more abundant neighbour one base away suggests this may be a read error. The chain combines TRBV9 with TRBJ2-1; 7 positions match TRBD2. Unmatched junction bases numbered 5, after V lost 0 bases and J lost 2 bases. CDR1 and CDR2 from the germline V gene are SGDLS and YYNGEE. The CDR3 is made up of 16 amino acids. CDR3: CASSVDGRSPYNEQFF. The CDR3 DNA sequence: TGTGCCAGCAGCGTAGACGGGAGGAGCCCCTACAATGAGCAGTTCTTC.

A note on this clone: The sample carries other DNA sequences with the same CDR3. The chain combines TRBV20-1 with TRBJ1-2; D unresolved. Trimming shortened V by 0 bases and J by 8 bases, and 16 bases separated the two germline ends. The CDR3 loop spans 14 amino acids. CDR1 and CDR2 from the germline V gene are DFQATT and SNEGSKA (reference sequence). The CDR3 bases are TGCAGTGCTAGAGATGCCCCGGGCTTTCAGGGCTACACCTTC. Amino acids: CSARDAPGFQGYTF.

In this sample, this clone is medium-sized. The genes are TRBV28 and TRBJ2-2; D is unclear. V shed 3 bases and J shed 6 bases, with 2 bases lying between them. Germline values: CDR1 MDHEN, CDR2 SYDVKM. The CDR3 contains 11 residues. CDR3 residues: CASSFSGELFF. The CDR3 DNA reads TGTGCCAGCAGTTTTTCCGGGGAGCTGTTTTTT.

This clone was detected many times. V gene TRBV5-4 combines with J gene TRBJ2-1; the match to TRBD1 covers 7 bases. In germline, CDR1 is SGHNT, CDR2 YYREEE (reference sequence). CDR3 size: 13 residues. The junction had 2 bases not matched to a gene; V was cut back by 3 bases and J by 5 bases. For the CDR3, the DNA is TGTGCCAGCAGCTATGGGACAGACAATGAGCAGTTCTTC. Amino acids: CASSYGTDNEQFF.

Ten or more counts support this clone. The chain employs TRBV14 and TRBJ2-2, with D perhaps TRBD1 (5 bases). There are 12 residues in the CDR3. CDR1 and CDR2 (germline): SGHDN, FVKESK. Trimming removed 4 bases at V and 7 bases at J, with 7 bases between. CDR3 DNA: TGTGCCAGCAGCCGAGACAGCGGGGAGCTGTTTTTT. Its translation: CASSRDSGELFF.

In this sample, this clone is medium-sized. The chain links TRBV6-2 or TRBV6-3 to TRBJ2-2; D unclear. Germline V gene data show CDR1 as MNHEY and CDR2 as SVGEGT. Trimming took off 4 bases at V and 4 bases at J, with 7 bases between the two ends. CDR3 length equals 13 residues. DNA of the CDR3: TGTGCCAGCAGTTCCGACCGCACCGGGGAGCTGTTTTTT. It encodes CASSSDRTGELFF.